A selection of T cell receptor beta chains follows, all from one sample in a study of cytomegalovirus exposure and HLA in healthy donors. Measured with immunoSEQ multiplex PCR; TCRdb has only the in-frame clones, and not every one. This table has 100,000 to 130,000 clones, 90% to 96% appearing once. The sample consisted of PBMCs. The receptor set was obtained from a woman aged 18-29 years in good health and CMV-seronegative. CDR3s include the opening cysteine and the closing phenylalanine or tryptophan. Fields, in order: CDR3 protein, CDR3 DNA, clone size, V gene, D gene, J gene. A D gene is named only where the DNA matches it firmly. The size field is filled for only some rows; it gives once, few, many or a size class.

CASSLARTLVDTGELFF	TGTGCCAGCAGTTTGGCTAGGACACTCGTTGACACCGGGGAGCTGTTTTTT	.	TRBV28	.	TRBJ2-2
CASSMGRGRMLYTEAFF	TGTGCCAGTAGTATGGGCAGGGGACGGATGTTGTACACTGAAGCTTTCTTT	.	TRBV19	.	TRBJ1-1
CASSFSRESLDEQFF	TGTGCCAGCAGCTTTTCCAGGGAAAGCCTTGATGAGCAGTTCTTC	.	TRBV7-2	.	TRBJ2-1
CASSVGWGAGAYEQYF	TGTGCCAGCAGTGTGGGGTGGGGTGCGGGGGCCTACGAGCAGTACTTC	.	TRBV6-1	TRBD2	TRBJ2-7
CASSLGDGELFF	TGTGCCAGCAGCTTAGGAGACGGGGAGCTGTTTTTT	.	TRBV7-3	.	TRBJ2-2
CASSPQEGGNQPQHF	TGTGCCAGCTCACCGCAGGAGGGTGGCAATCAGCCCCAGCATTTT	.	TRBV18	.	TRBJ1-5
CASSARAEDRGAIF	TGTGCCAGCAGCGCCCGCGCCGAAGACAGGGGAGCTATCTTC	.	TRBV7-2	TRBD1	TRBJ2-2
CASSQIQGWTDTQYF	TGCGCCAGCAGCCAAATACAGGGGTGGACAGATACGCAGTATTTT	once	TRBV4-1	TRBD1	TRBJ2-3
CASSNRANYGYTF	TGTGCCAGCAGCAACCGAGCTAACTATGGCTACACCTTC	.	TRBV6-5	.	TRBJ1-2
CASSPKRQGARSNSPLHF	TGTGCCAGCAGTCCCAAAAGACAGGGGGCAAGGAGCAATTCACCCCTCCACTTT	.	TRBV27	TRBD1	TRBJ1-6
CASSPRGGSETQYF	TGCGCCAGCAGCCCCCGGGGAGGGTCGGAGACCCAGTACTTC	.	TRBV5-1	TRBD2	TRBJ2-5
CATSRGRQGGDEKLFF	TGTGCCACCAGCAGAGGCAGACAGGGCGGCGATGAAAAACTGTTTTTT	.	TRBV15	TRBD1	TRBJ1-4
CASSIWRRGDNEQFF	TGTGCCAGTAGTATATGGCGTCGGGGGGACAATGAGCAGTTCTTC	.	TRBV19	TRBD2	TRBJ2-1
CASSVGPQGDTEAFF	TGTGCCAGCAGCGTAGGCCCTCAGGGGGACACTGAAGCTTTCTTT	.	TRBV9	TRBD1	TRBJ1-1
CSVVTDSGPLADGTDTQYF	TGCAGCGTGGTAACGGACAGCGGTCCCCTTGCTGACGGCACAGATACGCAGTATTTT	.	TRBV29-1	.	TRBJ2-3
CASSYNTGASGANVLTF	TGTGCCAGCAGCTACAATACAGGGGCCTCTGGGGCCAACGTCCTGACTTTC	.	TRBV4-2	TRBD1	TRBJ2-6
CASSLRAERETQYF	TGTGCCAGCAGCTTACGTGCCGAGCGGGAGACCCAGTACTTC	.	TRBV5-5	.	TRBJ2-5
CASSVGGQGYDYGYTF	TGTGCCAGCAGCGTAGGGGGACAGGGATACGACTATGGCTACACCTTC	.	TRBV9	TRBD1	TRBJ1-2
CASRSTDQETQYF	TGTGCCAGCAGGTCGACAGACCAAGAGACCCAGTACTTC	.	TRBV28	.	TRBJ2-5
CASSFAGGMGTQYF	TGTGCCAGCAGTTTTGCGGGGGGTATGGGGACCCAGTACTTC	.	TRBV27	TRBD2	TRBJ2-5
CASSSGGLQETQYF	TGCGCCAGCAGCTCAGGGGGCCTCCAAGAGACCCAGTACTTC	.	TRBV5-1	TRBD1	TRBJ2-5
CASSLGRGSSPMTQYF	TGTGCCAGCAGCTTGGGCCGGGGAAGCTCACCCATGACCCAGTACTTC	.	TRBV5-4	.	TRBJ2-5
CASSQFWAGGVVSNQPQHF	TGCGCCAGCAGCCAGTTCTGGGCAGGGGGCGTAGTTAGCAATCAGCCCCAGCATTTT	.	TRBV4-1	TRBD1	TRBJ1-5
CASSLLGGDVAGYTF	TGTGCCAGCAGCCTGCTCGGAGGGGATGTGGCTGGCTACACCTTC	.	TRBV7-3	.	TRBJ1-2
CASSSRPLAGGLNEQFF	TGTGCCAGCAGCTCCCGGCCCCTAGCGGGGGGGCTCAATGAGCAGTTCTTC	once	TRBV7-3	TRBD2	TRBJ2-1
CSVDGDRSQETQYF	TGCAGCGTTGATGGGGACAGGTCCCAAGAGACCCAGTACTTC	.	TRBV29-1	TRBD1	TRBJ2-5
CASSYQTGGNEKLFF	TGTGCCAGCAGTTACCAGACAGGGGGTAATGAAAAACTGTTTTTT	.	TRBV6-5	TRBD1	TRBJ1-4
CAAKRGSDTQYF	TGTGCCGCCAAGAGGGGGTCGGATACGCAGTATTTT	.	TRBV28	.	TRBJ2-3
CASSVQGETQYF	TGTGCCAGCAGCGTTCAGGGGGAGACCCAGTACTTC	.	TRBV13	.	TRBJ2-5
CASTQIGTANYGYTF	TGTGCCAGCACCCAGATAGGGACAGCTAACTATGGCTACACCTTC	.	TRBV27	TRBD1	TRBJ1-2
CASSQDGGIRSPNQPQHF	TGCGCCAGCAGCCAAGATGGGGGGATAAGGAGCCCTAATCAGCCCCAGCATTTT	.	TRBV4-1	.	TRBJ1-5
CSVTEWGDNEQFF	TGCAGCGTCACAGAATGGGGCGACAATGAGCAGTTCTTC	.	TRBV29-1	.	TRBJ2-1
CASSQGGEGLLLNTEAFF	TGTGCCAGCAGTCAAGGGGGGGAGGGACTCCTTTTGAACACTGAAGCTTTCTTT	.	TRBV27	.	TRBJ1-1
CASSVSGNEQFF	TGTGCCAGCAGCGTATCCGGCAATGAGCAGTTCTTC	.	TRBV9	.	TRBJ2-1
CASRTTENSPLHF	TGTGCCAGCAGAACGACAGAAAATTCACCCCTCCACTTT	.	TRBV28	.	TRBJ1-6
CASSVGGSPLHF	TGTGCCAGCAGTGTAGGGGGCTCACCCCTCCACTTT	.	TRBV25-1	TRBD1	TRBJ1-6
CASSYRVGTGELFF	TGTGCCAGCAGTTATCGGGTCGGCACCGGGGAGCTGTTTTTT	.	TRBV27	.	TRBJ2-2
CASSARGPSGEKLFF	TGTGCCAGCAGCGCCCGAGGGCCGTCGGGTGAAAAACTGTTTTTT	once	TRBV11-2	.	TRBJ1-4
CASSVDSSIKLFF	TGCGCCAGCAGCGTCGACTCTTCTATAAAACTGTTTTTT	.	TRBV5-1	.	TRBJ1-4
CASSENAGGSNTGELFF	TGTGCCAGCAGTGAAAACGCCGGCGGGTCCAACACCGGGGAGCTGTTTTTT	.	TRBV6-4	.	TRBJ2-2
CSFTLSPTPNDEQFF	TGCAGCTTTACATTGTCCCCCACCCCGAACGATGAGCAGTTCTTC	once	TRBV29-1	.	TRBJ2-1
CASSQGVYEQFF	TGTGCCAGCAGCCAAGGAGTCTATGAGCAGTTCTTC	.	TRBV11-1	.	TRBJ2-1